This T cell receptor (beta chain) is drawn from a study of T cells in Graves' hyperthyroidism and ophthalmopathy. This clonotype appeared many times. Germline V gives CDR1 SGHAT, CDR2 FQNNGV. The CDR3 is made up of 15 amino acids. V lost 3 bases to trimming and J lost 3 bases; unmatched junction nucleotides: 5. The investigators amplified TCR beta CDR3 regions from RNA transcripts. First-round RT-PCR targeting the TCR CDR3 was performed with the HTBI primer set. TCRdb processed the multiplex PCR reads anew with MiXCR; each CDR3 protein has one entry. The sample records about 530,000 distinct CDR3 sequences, roughly 18% being singletons. It was uncontrolled infection, other autoimmune disease, pregnancy or lactation that excluded patients.

Sequencing was done on a sample of blood. The rearrangement joins TRBV11-2 to TRBJ2-3; 8 positions agree with TRBD2. The TCR was taken from a woman in her late teens or twenties with Graves' ophthalmopathy. The CDR3: CASSLRGVLTDTQYF. The CDR3 DNA follows: TGTGCCAGCAGCTTGCGGGGGGTTTTAACAGATACGCAGTATTTT.